This T cell receptor beta chain was captured by sequencing in a study of shared clonotypes between healthy human individuals. In the study overall: Donors were a couple of women and a few men aged 18 to 49.

The assay was immunoSEQ multiplex PCR, and TCRdb's table has in-frame clones only and misses some. The table records about 750,000 clones, around 92% of them present only once. The germline V gene encodes CDR1 SEHNR and CDR2 FQNEAQ (reference sequence). J was trimmed by 0 bases and V by 5 bases; bases with no gene match: 5. This CDR3 has 17 amino acids. As defined, naive CD8 cells were CD45RO-negative and positively selected for CCR7, with terminally differentiated effector memory CD45RA+ cells excluded. The rearrangement uses TRBV7-9 and TRBJ2-1; TRBD2 matches 12 bases. The sequence was obtained from a man aged 25-45 years in good health. Sequencing was performed on naive CD8+ T cells sorted from blood. DNA of the CDR3: TGTGCCAGCAGCCGTGGACTAGCGGGACGCTCCTACAATGAGCAGTTCTTC. It yields the protein CASSRGLAGRSYNEQFF.